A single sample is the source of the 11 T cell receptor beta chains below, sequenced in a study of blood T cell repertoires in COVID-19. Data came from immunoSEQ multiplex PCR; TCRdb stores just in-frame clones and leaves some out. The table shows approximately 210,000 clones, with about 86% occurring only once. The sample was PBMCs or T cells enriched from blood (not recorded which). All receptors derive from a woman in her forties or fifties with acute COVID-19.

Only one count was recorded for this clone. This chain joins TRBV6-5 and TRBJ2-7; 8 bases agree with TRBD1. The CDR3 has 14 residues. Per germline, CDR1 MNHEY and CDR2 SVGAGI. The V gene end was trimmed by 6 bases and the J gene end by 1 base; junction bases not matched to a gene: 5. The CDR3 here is CASSLGQASYEQYF. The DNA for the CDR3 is TGTGCCAGCAGCCTGGGACAGGCGTCCTACGAGCAGTACTTC.

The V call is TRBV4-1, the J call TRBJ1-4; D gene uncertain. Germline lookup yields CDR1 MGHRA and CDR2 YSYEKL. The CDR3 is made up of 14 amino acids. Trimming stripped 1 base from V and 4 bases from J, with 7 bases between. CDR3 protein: CASSQGHSNEKLFF. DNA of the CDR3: TGCGCCAGCAGCCAAGGGCACAGTAATGAAAAACTGTTTTTT.

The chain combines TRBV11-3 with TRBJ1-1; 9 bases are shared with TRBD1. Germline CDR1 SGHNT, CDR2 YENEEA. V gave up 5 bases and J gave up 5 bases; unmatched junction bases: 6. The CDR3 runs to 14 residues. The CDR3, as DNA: TGTGCCAGCAGCGCACAGGGGGCGAGAACTGAAGCTTTCTTT. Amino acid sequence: CASSAQGARTEAFF.

The CDR3 sequence is CASSLASSAGADETQYF. The CDR3 coding sequence is TGCGCCAGCAGCTTGGCCAGTTCAGCGGGGGCCGATGAGACCCAGTACTTC. This chain joins TRBV5-1 and TRBJ2-5, with 8 bases lining up with TRBD2. The germline V gene has CDR1 SGHRS and CDR2 YFSETQ. The trim removed 0 bases at V and 5 bases at J, leaving 12 bases unmatched. The CDR3 runs to 17 residues.

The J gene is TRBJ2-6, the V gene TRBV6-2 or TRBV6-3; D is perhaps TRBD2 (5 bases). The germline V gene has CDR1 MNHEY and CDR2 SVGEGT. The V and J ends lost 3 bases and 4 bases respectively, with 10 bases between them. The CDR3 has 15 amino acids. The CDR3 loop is CASSYEGFGANVLTF. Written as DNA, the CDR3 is TGTGCCAGCAGTTATGAGGGTTTCGGGGCCAACGTCCTGACTTTC.

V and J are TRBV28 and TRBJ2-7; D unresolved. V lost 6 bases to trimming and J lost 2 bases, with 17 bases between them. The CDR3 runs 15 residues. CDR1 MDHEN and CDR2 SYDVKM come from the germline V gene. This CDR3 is CASRRQRGITYEQYF. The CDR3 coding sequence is TGTGCCAGCAGACGGCAGCGTGGAATCACCTACGAGCAGTACTTC.

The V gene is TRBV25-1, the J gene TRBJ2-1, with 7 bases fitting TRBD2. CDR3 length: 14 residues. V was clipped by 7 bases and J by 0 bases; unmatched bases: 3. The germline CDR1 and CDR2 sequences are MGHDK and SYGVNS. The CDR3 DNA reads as TGTGCCAGCAACCGGGGGGTCTCCTACAATGAGCAGTTCTTC. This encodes CASNRGVSYNEQFF.

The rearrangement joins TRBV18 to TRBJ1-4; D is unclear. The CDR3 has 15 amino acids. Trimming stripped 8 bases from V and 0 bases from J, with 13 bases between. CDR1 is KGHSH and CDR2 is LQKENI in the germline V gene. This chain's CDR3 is CASRQRDATNEKLFF. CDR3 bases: TGTGCCAGCCGACAACGGGATGCAACTAATGAAAAACTGTTTTTT.

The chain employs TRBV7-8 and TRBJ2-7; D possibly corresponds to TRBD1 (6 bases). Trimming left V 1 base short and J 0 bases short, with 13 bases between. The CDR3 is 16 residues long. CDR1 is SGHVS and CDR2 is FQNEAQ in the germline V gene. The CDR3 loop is CASSLGGQGSSYEQYF. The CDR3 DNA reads TGTGCCAGCAGCTTAGGGGGACAAGGGAGCTCCTACGAGCAGTACTTC.

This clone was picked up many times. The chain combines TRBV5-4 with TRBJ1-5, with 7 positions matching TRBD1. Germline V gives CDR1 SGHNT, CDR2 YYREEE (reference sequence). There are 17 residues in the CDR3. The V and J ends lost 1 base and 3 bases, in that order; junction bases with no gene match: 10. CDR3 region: CASSLTPGQSINQPQHF. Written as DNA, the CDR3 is TGTGCCAGCAGCTTGACTCCGGGACAGTCAATCAATCAGCCCCAGCATTTT.

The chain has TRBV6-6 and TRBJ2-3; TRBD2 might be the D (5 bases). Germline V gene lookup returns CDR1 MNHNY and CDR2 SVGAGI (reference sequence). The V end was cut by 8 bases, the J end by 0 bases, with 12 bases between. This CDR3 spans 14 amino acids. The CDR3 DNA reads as TGTGCCAGCGCCCTAGGAGGCAGCACAGATACGCAGTATTTT. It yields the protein CASALGGSTDTQYF.